This T cell receptor beta chain was observed in a study of cytomegalovirus exposure and HLA in healthy donors (dated by TCRdb to 2015 to 2018). Regarding the research as a whole: An earlier analysis of roughly 500 of the donors reported about 250 Gb of sequence data and some 120 million unique TCR beta sequences from 150 million to 200 million T cells. An early release that covered approximately 600 HLA-typed donors contained approximately 320 gigabases of sequencing data and 65 million to 100 million unique TCR sequences. Among the roughly 390 genotyped donors, about 83% belonged to the genetic ancestry cluster associated with self-reported Caucasian donors. The study was designed to test whether signatures of past pathogen exposure could be identified by cataloging public T cell receptors. The study profiled the T cell repertoires of some 610 subjects by immunosequencing and related them to cytomegalovirus serostatus. Along with the roughly 700-subject first cohort, a separate validation cohort of over 90 different subjects was used. To predict cytomegalovirus infection status, the study combined high-throughput TCR immunosequencing, statistical association of individual TCRs with disease status, and machine learning. A later analysis re-examined previously published TCR beta repertoires from more than 600 donors and added high-resolution HLA genotyping to investigate patterns of TCR occurrence. In the later analysis, no new phenotypic data were used to find candidate immune exposures; instead, reliance was placed on TCR beta sequences and their occurrence across donors. An earlier analysis of 587 of the donors applied high-throughput TCR beta sequencing to assess whether each TCR beta V gene segment acted as functional or pseudogenic. Donor age, sex, ethnicity and CMV serostatus were collected together with the repertoire data. Genome-wide SNP genotypes for about 65% of the roughly 670 donors were used in a later genetic analysis, which treated that subset as a discovery cohort. All discovery cohort repertoires had been generated using a single sequencing platform. Class I and class II HLA loci were covered by the typing at four-digit resolution. Typing coverage varied by locus: about 629-630 donors for A, B, C, DRB1 and DQB1; 500 to 550 for DQA1; over 600 for DPA1; fewer than 480 for DPB1. Because of strong linkage in the cohort, a handful of DR-DQ haplotypes were treated as single units for association and clustering. Among over 350 genotyped donors of the cohort, an average of 235,054 unique TCR beta nucleotide sequences were sequenced per donor, roughly 20% of them non-productive. Overall study results and their limits: In a later analysis, TCR association rates were found to vary across HLA loci, with the most associated TCRs seen for DRB1 alleles and the fewest for HLA-C alleles. At a false discovery rate of 0.05, a later analysis linked about 17,000 TCR beta sequences to specific HLA alleles. In this cohort, only TCR beta chains were sequenced, and detectable features were limited by the absence of alpha or paired-chain data. A total of 150 to 200 TCR beta chains were listed by the study as associated with cytomegalovirus. Because counts were too low, roughly 17 rarely observed V segments, including chromosome 9 orphons, were left out of the earlier analysis of a few hundred of the donors. Several of the top co-occurrence clusters appeared to be linked to parvovirus B19, influenza, CMV and Epstein-Barr virus, according to a later analysis. A cluster of highly shared sequence variants was judged likely to be a technical artifact of the sequencing pipeline. Because some donors lacked HLA typing at each locus, the association tests relied only on the typed subset. An earlier analysis of some 560 of the donors showed that most TCR beta V segments appeared in productive rearrangements either about 87% or about 30% of the time, which broadly matched IMGT annotations. Assigning TCR associations to individual alleles was difficult when HLA alleles, especially DR and DQ, strongly co-occurred. Compared with the roughly 710-donor mean, donors in an Asian-associated ancestry cluster had fewer N-insertions in productive TCRs, according to a later genetic analysis. Linkage disequilibrium might explain the correlated functional status among segregating V segments, but an unknown experimental factor could not be ruled out. An association between a missense DCLRE1C variant and V-gene and J-gene trimming of TCR beta chains was found in a later genetic analysis and replicated in an independent cohort. It was suggested by the authors that the approach could potentially be generalized to other disease states and immunological phenotypes. The classifier was reported to diagnose cytomegalovirus status with high specificity and sensitivity in both the original cohort and the validation cohort. Sequencing depth was assumed to be roughly uniform across donors in the presence/absence analyses, though that assumption may not hold. Compared with equally common non-associated chains, HLA-associated TCR beta chains in a later analysis were more clonally expanded and had lower generation probabilities. CMV serostatus was the only immune exposure information available for the cohort. A later analysis found that most CMV-associated TCR beta chains appeared HLA-restricted, with HLA associations seemingly driven largely by CMV exposure. Three of the identified cytomegalovirus-associated TCR beta chains were confirmed in vitro to be specific for cytomegalovirus antigens. Most TCR sequences were seen in very few donors, while some public TCRs were found in many individuals. A further reported finding was that TCR beta sequences accurately predicted the HLA-A and HLA-B alleles for most subjects in the first cohort.

The library was generated by the immunoSEQ multiplex PCR assay. The multiplex PCR relied on a mix of 60 forward primers for TCR Vbeta segments and 13 reverse primers for TCR Jbeta segments. The CDR3 region of rearranged TCR beta genes was amplified from genomic DNA with a multiplex PCR assay. Amplified TCR beta libraries were sequenced as 87-base-pair reads on the Illumina HiSeq System. On the study's bioinformatics: A later analysis counted some 74 million unique TCR beta chains across the 640 or so repertoires, and 10 million to 12 million of these chains were shared by at least two donors. Raw reads were error-corrected and collapsed into unique sequences with a nearest-neighbor algorithm that merged closely related sequences to remove PCR and sequencing errors. To assign V, D and J gene segments, CDR3 sequences were aligned to IMGT reference sequences. Each retained sequence needed at least a six-nucleotide match to both a V gene segment and a J gene segment. Rearrangements were called productive when the CDR3 lacked stop codons and stayed in frame with V and J; all others were non-productive. Following IMGT convention, CDR3 was defined as the stretch from the second conserved V-encoded cysteine to the conserved J-encoded phenylalanine. The earlier analysis of roughly 590 of the donors excluded any sequence lacking an unambiguous match to a single V gene segment. In an earlier analysis of 587 of the donors, a V segment was called functional when productive rearrangements were above 56.7%, and segregating when the standard deviation between donors exceeded 5%. A statistical classification framework was built to diagnose cytomegalovirus status from the catalog of TCR beta chain sequences. V and J gene assignment, in a later analysis, came from comparing TCR nucleotide sequences with IMGT/GENE-DB human TR gene sequences. A later analysis assigned CDR3 sequences and most-parsimonious VDJ recombination scenarios with the TCRdist pipeline. A later analysis defined each TCR beta chain by its CDR3 amino acid sequence plus V-gene family, and excluded reads lacking a unique V-gene family. In a later analysis, several hundred highly shared, low-generation-probability nucleotide sequences were removed to address suspected cross-contamination and a sequencing artifact. A later analysis calculated a clonal expansion index for each public chain from normalized within-repertoire ranks of inferred template counts. In a later analysis, generation probabilities were computed with a VDJ recombination model fitted to out-of-frame rearrangements, and the resulting probabilities were checked against IGoR. In a later analysis, hypergeometric tests were used to score TCR-TCR, TCR-HLA and TCR-CMV co-occurrence, with a repertoire-size bias correction applied to TCR pairs. A later analysis estimated false discovery rates by permuting HLA or CMV assignments 20 times. In a later analysis, co-occurring TCRs were grouped using DBSCAN, with TCRdist sequence similarity added in when clustering inside HLA-allele-positive subsets. Repertoires with fewer than 30,000 or more than 120,000 public chains, plus five repertoires with anomalous nucleotide sharing, were excluded from co-occurrence clustering. This is the immuneACCESS table as TCRdb keeps it, with only in-frame sequences that have V and J called. A part of the clones is gone; compared with another copy, unresolved V genes explain less than half, and the rest is unexplained. V, J and clone size derive from that table, while D and trimming were established from the DNA sequence. The sample data list some 120,000 clones, and around 75% of these were observed just once. Clones ranked in the top ten supply around 0.95% of the sample.

The cohort was made up of 650 to 700 healthy bone marrow donors. Cohort members were all nominally healthy when sampled, although unrecorded immune exposures were likely present. The donor tested CMV seronegative and was one of the 352 seronegative cohort members. A peripheral blood sample was provided by each donor, and peripheral blood mononuclear cells were used for TCR beta sequencing. Genomic DNA extraction from the blood cell samples was performed with the Qiagen DNeasy Blood Extraction Kit. This clone was observed once. It has no known antigen specificity. Per-base qualities were not stored, and no clone one base away is much larger. Material for sequencing was PBMCs. The sequence came from a woman aged 30 to 39 in good health and CMV-seronegative.

CDR3 loop: CASSYSRTSSYEQYF. The nucleotide sequence reads TGTGCCAGCAGTTACTCTCGGACTAGTTCCTACGAGCAGTACTTC. The chain links TRBV6-5 with TRBJ2-7; 7 middle bases align to TRBD2. Sequences MNHEY (CDR1) and SVGAGI (CDR2) are obtained from the germline V gene. The CDR3 measures 15 amino acids from cysteine to phenylalanine. The sequence is cut down to CDR3 DNA, 45 bases in frame from base 1. Germline trimming amounts to 0 bases on V and 1 base on J, with 3 as the count of junction bases outside the gene matches.